Listed below are T cell receptor beta chains from one sample, sequenced in a study of cytomegalovirus exposure and HLA in healthy donors. The data were produced by immunoSEQ multiplex PCR, yet TCRdb's version contains in-frame clones alone and is incomplete. Here the sample spans about 82,000 clones, around 78% being singletons. What was sequenced was PBMCs. These receptor sequences come from a male donor in good health and CMV-seropositive. CDR3s include the opening cysteine and the closing phenylalanine or tryptophan. D genes are given only for firm matches. Clone size appears in some rows only: once, few, many, or a class for an expanded clone.

DNA	CDR3	D	size	V	J
TGCAGCGCCGGGACAACCTACGAGCAGTACTTC	CSAGTTYEQYF	.	.	TRBV20-1	TRBJ2-7
TGTGCCAGCAGATTTGAAACAGGGAAGGCTGAAGCTTTCTTT	CASRFETGKAEAFF	.	few	TRBV2	TRBJ1-1
TGTGCCAGCAGCTTATGGGGGAGGACCTACAATGAGCAGTTCTTC	CASSLWGRTYNEQFF	.	.	TRBV7-2	TRBJ2-1
TGTGCCAGCAGTTCCCCATGGACAGGCTCTGGAAACACCATATATTTT	CASSSPWTGSGNTIYF	TRBD1	.	TRBV2	TRBJ1-3
TGCAGCGTACGTGGACAGGGTAACACTGAAGCTTTCTTT	CSVRGQGNTEAFF	TRBD1	.	TRBV29-1	TRBJ1-1
TGCAGCGTTGAAGAGCGGACTAGCGGGGCAGAGACCCAGTACTTC	CSVEERTSGAETQYF	TRBD2	.	TRBV29-1	TRBJ2-5
TGTGCCAGCAGCTTAGATGTTAGCGGAAAGCTGTACTTC	CASSLDVSGKLYF	.	.	TRBV7-9	TRBJ2-7
TGTGCCACCAGCAGGGATCGAGGGCGGGCCAACGTCCTGACTTTC	CATSRDRGRANVLTF	.	.	TRBV15	TRBJ2-6
TGTGCCAGTAGCCAACAGGGGGCAGTTCTGGAGACCCAGTACTTC	CASSQQGAVLETQYF	TRBD1	.	TRBV19	TRBJ2-5
TGTGCCAGCAGCGTACGAGGTGACGGGGAGCTGTTTTTT	CASSVRGDGELFF	.	.	TRBV11-3	TRBJ2-2
TGTGCCAGCAGCTTTCAGGGGAGTAGTGAGACCCAGTACTTC	CASSFQGSSETQYF	.	.	TRBV7-3	TRBJ2-5
TGTGCCAGCAGTTACTCGAGTCGACGGGAAGAGTACTTC	CASSYSSRREEYF	.	.	TRBV6-5	TRBJ2-4
TGTGCCAGCTCACCTGAGACAGACTATCAGCCCCAGCATTTT	CASSPETDYQPQHF	.	.	TRBV18	TRBJ1-5
TGTGCCAGCAGCGCCCAGGGGTTGAACACTGAAGCTTTCTTT	CASSAQGLNTEAFF	.	.	TRBV7-9	TRBJ1-1
TGCGCCAGCAGGGCGGTCGGAGGCTACACCTTC	CASRAVGGYTF	.	.	TRBV5-1	TRBJ1-2
TGTGCCAACTCCGATGAGGTAGCCAAAAACATTCAGTACTTC	CANSDEVAKNIQYF	.	.	TRBV27	TRBJ2-4
TGTGCCAGCTCACCAGGCAGGGTGGGGAACACTGAAGCTTTCTTT	CASSPGRVGNTEAFF	.	.	TRBV18	TRBJ1-1
TGCGCCAGCAGCCTCCTCCCAGGGGTAAGAGAAAAACTGTTTTTT	CASSLLPGVREKLFF	.	.	TRBV4-1	TRBJ1-4
TGTGCCAGTCAGGGACTAGGGGGAAATCAGCCCCAGCATTTT	CASQGLGGNQPQHF	.	.	TRBV19	TRBJ1-5
TGTGCCAGCAGCCCGGGGACTAGCGGGGGCCCGGGGAAGACCCAGTACTTC	CASSPGTSGGPGKTQYF	TRBD2	.	TRBV7-9	TRBJ2-5
TGCGCCAGCAGCCTCGAGCGGTTACCATCCTACGAGCAGTACTTC	CASSLERLPSYEQYF	.	.	TRBV4-1	TRBJ2-7
TGTGCCAGCAGCCTGACCGCAGGGGCCATCAATCAGCCCCAGCATTTT	CASSLTAGAINQPQHF	.	.	TRBV5-6	TRBJ1-5
TGTGCCAGCAGCCAACAGGGTAGCTCCTACGAGCAGTACTTC	CASSQQGSSYEQYF	.	once	TRBV28	TRBJ2-7
TGTGCCAGCAGTCTCGGGACAGGCCTAACCTACGAGCAGTACTTC	CASSLGTGLTYEQYF	TRBD1	few	TRBV25-1	TRBJ2-7
TGTGCCAGCAGCGTAGCTACAGGGGGCTACGAGCAGTACTTC	CASSVATGGYEQYF	TRBD1	.	TRBV9	TRBJ2-7
TGTGCCAGCTCGCCTGGACTAGGGATTACCTACGAGCAGTACTTC	CASSPGLGITYEQYF	TRBD2	.	TRBV18	TRBJ2-7
TGTGCCAGCTCCTTTGAGGGGGGGGGCCTCTACAATGAGCAGTTCTTC	CASSFEGGGLYNEQFF	.	.	TRBV18	TRBJ2-1
TGTGCCAGCACCCTGACAGGGAATCCAAATTCACCCCTCCACTTT	CASTLTGNPNSPLHF	TRBD1	.	TRBV13	TRBJ1-6
TGTGCCAGCTCACCTACTAGCGGCCAAGAGACCCAGTACTTC	CASSPTSGQETQYF	TRBD2	.	TRBV18	TRBJ2-5
TGTGCCATCAGTGAGTCGAAGGGGGGGTGGGCCAAAAACATTCAGTACTTC	CAISESKGGWAKNIQYF	.	.	TRBV10-3	TRBJ2-4
TGTGCCAGCAGCTTAATACAGGGGAACACCATATATTTT	CASSLIQGNTIYF	TRBD1	.	TRBV11-2	TRBJ1-3
TGTGCCAGCAGTTCAAGACTAGCCTTCTACGAGCAGTACTTC	CASSSRLAFYEQYF	TRBD2	.	TRBV28	TRBJ2-7
TGTGCCAGCAGTTACTCTCAGGGTGTCTCCTACGAGCAGTACTTC	CASSYSQGVSYEQYF	.	.	TRBV6-5	TRBJ2-7
TGTGCCAGCTCACCCCAAACAGCGAACACCGGGGAGCTGTTTTTT	CASSPQTANTGELFF	.	.	TRBV18	TRBJ2-2
TGTGCCAGCACTCTCCGGGTTTTGAACACTGAAGCTTTCTTT	CASTLRVLNTEAFF	.	.	TRBV6-1	TRBJ1-1
TGTGCCAGCAGTTTACCCCGGGACACCTCTGGAAACACCATATATTTT	CASSLPRDTSGNTIYF	.	.	TRBV28	TRBJ1-3
TGTGCCAGTAGTCGCCCTTACAGGGACACTGAAGCTTTCTTT	CASSRPYRDTEAFF	.	.	TRBV19	TRBJ1-1
TGTGCCAGCAGGGGCGCGGGTCATGGCTACACCTTC	CASRGAGHGYTF	.	.	TRBV7-9	TRBJ1-2
TGTGCCAGCAGCTTAGTTGGCGGCTCTAGCACAGATACGCAGTATTTT	CASSLVGGSSTDTQYF	.	.	TRBV7-2	TRBJ2-3
TGTGCCACCAGCAGAGGGGACAGCGGGGGGGCCCGAGAGACCCAGTACTTC	CATSRGDSGGARETQYF	TRBD2	.	TRBV15	TRBJ2-5
TGTGCCAGCAGTCCTCCGGACAGTTCCTACGAGCAGTACTTC	CASSPPDSSYEQYF	.	.	TRBV28	TRBJ2-7
TGCGCCAGCAGCCAAGGGGGGACAGCCTACAATGAGCAGTTCTTC	CASSQGGTAYNEQFF	TRBD1	.	TRBV4-3	TRBJ2-1
TGTGCCAGTAGTACGGAGGGGGCTAGCGGGAGTAGCATTCAGTACTTC	CASSTEGASGSSIQYF	TRBD2	.	TRBV19	TRBJ2-4
TGTGCCATCAGTGAGTCCATGTACACTGAAGCTTTCTTT	CAISESMYTEAFF	.	few	TRBV10-3	TRBJ1-1
TGTGCCAGCAGGAGGGACAGACAATTCACTGAAGCTTTCTTT	CASRRDRQFTEAFF	TRBD1	once	TRBV2	TRBJ1-1
TGCGCCAGCAGAATAGCGGGAGTCCGCAATGAGCAGTTCTTC	CASRIAGVRNEQFF	TRBD2	.	TRBV5-1	TRBJ2-1
TGTGCCAGCAGTGAGCAGTGGGCAGGGTCCTACAATGAGCAGTTCTTC	CASSEQWAGSYNEQFF	.	few	TRBV2	TRBJ2-1